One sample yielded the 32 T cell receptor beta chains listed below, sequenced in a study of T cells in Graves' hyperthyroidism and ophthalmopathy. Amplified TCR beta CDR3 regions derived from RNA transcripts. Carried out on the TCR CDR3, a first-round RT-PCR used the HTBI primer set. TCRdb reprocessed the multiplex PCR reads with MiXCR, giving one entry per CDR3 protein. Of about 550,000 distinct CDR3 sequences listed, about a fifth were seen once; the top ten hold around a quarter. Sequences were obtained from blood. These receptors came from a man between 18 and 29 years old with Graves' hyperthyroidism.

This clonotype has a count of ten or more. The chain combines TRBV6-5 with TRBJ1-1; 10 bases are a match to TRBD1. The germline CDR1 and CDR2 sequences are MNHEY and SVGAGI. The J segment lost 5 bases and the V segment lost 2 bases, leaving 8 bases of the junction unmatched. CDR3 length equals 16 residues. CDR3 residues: CASSYRGQGRRTEAFF. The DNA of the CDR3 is TGTGCCAGCAGTTACAGGGGACAGGGGCGGCGGACTGAAGCTTTCTTT.

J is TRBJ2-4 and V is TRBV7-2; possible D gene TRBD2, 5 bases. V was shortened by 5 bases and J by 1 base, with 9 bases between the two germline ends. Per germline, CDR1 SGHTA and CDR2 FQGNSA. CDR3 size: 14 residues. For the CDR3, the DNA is TGTGCCAGCAGCCCCACGGGGGCCAAAAACATTCAGTACTTC. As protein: CASSPTGAKNIQYF.

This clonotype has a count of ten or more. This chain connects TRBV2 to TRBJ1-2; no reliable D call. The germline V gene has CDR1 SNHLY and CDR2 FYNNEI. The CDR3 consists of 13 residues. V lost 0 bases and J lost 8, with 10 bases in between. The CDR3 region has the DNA TGTGCCAGCAGTGAAGCCCCCTCGTCGGGCTACACCTTC. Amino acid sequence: CASSEAPSSGYTF.

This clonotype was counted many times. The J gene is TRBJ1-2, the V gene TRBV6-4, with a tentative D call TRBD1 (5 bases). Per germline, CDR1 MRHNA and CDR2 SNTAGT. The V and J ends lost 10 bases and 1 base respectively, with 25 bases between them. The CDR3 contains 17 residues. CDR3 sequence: CATEAGDRTIFNYGYTF. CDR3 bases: TGTGCCACCGAAGCCGGTGACAGAACCATTTTTAACTATGGCTACACCTTC.

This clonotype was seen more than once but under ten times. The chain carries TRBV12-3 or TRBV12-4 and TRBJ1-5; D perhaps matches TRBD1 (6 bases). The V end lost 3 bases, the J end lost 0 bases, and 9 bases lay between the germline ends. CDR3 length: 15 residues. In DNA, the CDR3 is TGTGCCAGCAGTTTTAGGGGGTTTAGCAATCAGCCCCAGCATTTT. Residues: CASSFRGFSNQPQHF.

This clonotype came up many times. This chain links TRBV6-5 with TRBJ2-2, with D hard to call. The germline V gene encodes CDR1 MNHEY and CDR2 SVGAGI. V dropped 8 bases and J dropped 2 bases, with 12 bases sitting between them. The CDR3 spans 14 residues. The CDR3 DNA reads TGTGCCAGCGGCCGACACCGTAACACCGGGGAGCTGTTTTTT. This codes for CASGRHRNTGELFF.

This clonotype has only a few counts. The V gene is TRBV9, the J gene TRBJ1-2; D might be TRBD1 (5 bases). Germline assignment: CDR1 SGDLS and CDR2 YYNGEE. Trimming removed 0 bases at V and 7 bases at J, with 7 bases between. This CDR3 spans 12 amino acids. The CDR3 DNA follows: TGTGCCAGCAGCGTAGGAGGGACTGGCTACACCTTC. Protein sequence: CASSVGGTGYTF. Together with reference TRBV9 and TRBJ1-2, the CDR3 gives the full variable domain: DSGVTQTPKHLITATGQRVTLRCSPRSGDLSVYWYQQSLDQGLQFLIQYYNGEERAKGNILERFSAQQFPDLHSELNLSSLELGDSALYFCASSVGGTGYTFGSGTRLTVV.

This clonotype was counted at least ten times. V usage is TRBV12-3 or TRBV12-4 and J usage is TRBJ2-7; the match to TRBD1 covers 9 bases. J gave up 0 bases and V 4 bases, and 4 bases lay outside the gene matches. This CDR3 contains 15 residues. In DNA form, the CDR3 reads TGTGCCAGCAGTTCTGGACAGGGGAGCTCCTACGAGCAGTACTTC. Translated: CASSSGQGSSYEQYF.

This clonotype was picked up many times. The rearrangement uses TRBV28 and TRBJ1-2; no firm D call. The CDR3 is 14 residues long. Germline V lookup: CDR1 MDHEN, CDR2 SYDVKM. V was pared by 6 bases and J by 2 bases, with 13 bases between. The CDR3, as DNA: TGTGCCAGCAGGTCGGAGTGGGAAAACTATGGCTACACCTTC. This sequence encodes CASRSEWENYGYTF.

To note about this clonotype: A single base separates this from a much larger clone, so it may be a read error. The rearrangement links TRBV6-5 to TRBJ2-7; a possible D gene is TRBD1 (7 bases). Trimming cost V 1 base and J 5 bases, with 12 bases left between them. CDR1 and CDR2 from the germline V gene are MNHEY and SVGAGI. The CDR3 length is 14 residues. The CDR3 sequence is CASSYYRGGDEQYV. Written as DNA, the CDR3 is TGTGCCAGCAGTTACTACAGGGGAGGAGACGAGCAGTACGTC.

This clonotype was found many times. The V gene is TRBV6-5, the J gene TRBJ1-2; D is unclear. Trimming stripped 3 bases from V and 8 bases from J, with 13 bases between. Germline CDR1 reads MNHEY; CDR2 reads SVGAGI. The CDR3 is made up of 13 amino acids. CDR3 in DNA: TGTGCCAGCAGTTATCCAGGATTGGGGGGCTACACCTTC. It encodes CASSYPGLGGYTF.

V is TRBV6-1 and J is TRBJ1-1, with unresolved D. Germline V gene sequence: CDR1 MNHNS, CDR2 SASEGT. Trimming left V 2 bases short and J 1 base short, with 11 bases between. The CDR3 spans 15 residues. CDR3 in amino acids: CASSELTRWNTEAFF. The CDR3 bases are TGTGCCAGCAGTGAATTGACGAGGTGGAACACTGAAGCTTTCTTT.

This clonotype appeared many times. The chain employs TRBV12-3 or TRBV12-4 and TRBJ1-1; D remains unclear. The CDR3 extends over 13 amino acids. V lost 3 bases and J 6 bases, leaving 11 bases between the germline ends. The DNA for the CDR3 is TGTGCCAGCAGTTTCGGGGAGGGCGCTGAAGCTTTCTTT. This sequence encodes CASSFGEGAEAFF.

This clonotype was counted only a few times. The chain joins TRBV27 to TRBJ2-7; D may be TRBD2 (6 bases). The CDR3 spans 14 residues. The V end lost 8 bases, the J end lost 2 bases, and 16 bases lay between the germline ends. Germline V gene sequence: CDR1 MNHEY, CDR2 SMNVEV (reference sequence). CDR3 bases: TGTGCCAGCTCCTCGGGGGACGGCACCTACGAGCAGTACTTC. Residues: CASSSGDGTYEQYF.

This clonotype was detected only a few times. Here the CDR3 DNA reads TGTGCCAGCAGTTCGTCGGGGGGGGGATCAGTCTACGAGCAGTACTTC. It codes for CASSSSGGGSVYEQYF. The chain carries TRBV12-3 or TRBV12-4 and TRBJ2-7; 8 bases are a match to TRBD2. Germline trimming cut 4 bases from V and 3 bases from J; bases unmatched to any gene: 11. There are 16 residues in the CDR3.

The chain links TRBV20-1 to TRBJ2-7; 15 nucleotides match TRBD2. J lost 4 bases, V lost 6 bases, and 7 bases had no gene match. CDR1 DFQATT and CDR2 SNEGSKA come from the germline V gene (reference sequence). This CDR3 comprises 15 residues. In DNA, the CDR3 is TGCAGTGCGGGAGAGGGACTAGCGGGGGGTTACGAGCAGTACTTC. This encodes CSAGEGLAGGYEQYF.

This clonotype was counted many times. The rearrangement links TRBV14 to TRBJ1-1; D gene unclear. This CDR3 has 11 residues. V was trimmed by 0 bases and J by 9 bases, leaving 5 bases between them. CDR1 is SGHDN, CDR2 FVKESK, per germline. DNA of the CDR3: TGTGCCAGCAGCCAAGATGGGCAAGCTTTCTTT. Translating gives CASSQDGQAFF. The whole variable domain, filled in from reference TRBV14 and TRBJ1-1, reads EAGVTQFPSHSVIEKGQTVTLRCDPISGHDNLYWYRRVMGKEIKFLLHFVKESKQDESGMPNNRFLAERTGGTYSTLKVQPAELEDSGVYFCASSQDGQAFFGQGTRLTVV.

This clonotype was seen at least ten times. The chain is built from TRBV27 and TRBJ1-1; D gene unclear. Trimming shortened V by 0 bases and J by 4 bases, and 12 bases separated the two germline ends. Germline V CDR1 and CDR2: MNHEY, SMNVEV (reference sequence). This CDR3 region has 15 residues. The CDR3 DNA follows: TGTGCCAGCAGTTTATCAACATCCTCGAGCACTGAAGCTTTCTTT. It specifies CASSLSTSSSTEAFF.

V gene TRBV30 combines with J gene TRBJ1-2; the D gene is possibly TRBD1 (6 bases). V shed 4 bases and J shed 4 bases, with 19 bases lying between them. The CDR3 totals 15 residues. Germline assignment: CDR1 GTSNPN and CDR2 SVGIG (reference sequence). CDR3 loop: CAWTHKGTNRYGYTF. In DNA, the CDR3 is TGTGCCTGGACCCACAAGGGGACAAACCGCTATGGCTACACCTTC. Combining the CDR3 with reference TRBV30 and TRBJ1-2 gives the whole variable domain SQTIHQWPATLVQPVGSPLSLECTVEGTSNPNLYWYRQAAGRGLQLLFYSVGIGQISSEVPQNLSASRPQDRQFILSSKKLLLSDSGFYLCAWTHKGTNRYGYTFGSGTRLTVV.

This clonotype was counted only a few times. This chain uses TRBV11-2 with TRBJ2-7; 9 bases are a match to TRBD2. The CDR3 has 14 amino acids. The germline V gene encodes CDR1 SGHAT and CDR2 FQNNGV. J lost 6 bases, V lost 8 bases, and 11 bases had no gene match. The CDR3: CASRMGGRAAEQYF. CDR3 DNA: TGTGCCAGCCGGATGGGCGGGAGGGCCGCCGAGCAGTACTTC.

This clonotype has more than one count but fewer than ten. The CDR3 DNA follows: TGTGCCAGCACCTATAGCGGGAGGTGGATTGGAACCGGGGAGCTGTTTTTT. Translating gives CASTYSGRWIGTGELFF. The rearrangement joins TRBV6-2 or TRBV6-3 to TRBJ2-2; TRBD2 matches at 10 bases. Germline V gene sequence: CDR1 MNHEY, CDR2 SVGEGT. The CDR3 extends over 17 amino acids. The V gene end was trimmed by 7 bases and the J gene end by 5 bases; junction bases not matched to a gene: 13.

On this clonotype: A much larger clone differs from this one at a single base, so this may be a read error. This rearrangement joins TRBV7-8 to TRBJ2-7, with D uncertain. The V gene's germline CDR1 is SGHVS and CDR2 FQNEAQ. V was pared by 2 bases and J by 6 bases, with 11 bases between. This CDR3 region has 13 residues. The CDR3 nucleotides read TGTGCCAGCAGCTTATCTGGGATGGTCGAGCAGTACTTC. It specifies CASSLSGMVEQYF.

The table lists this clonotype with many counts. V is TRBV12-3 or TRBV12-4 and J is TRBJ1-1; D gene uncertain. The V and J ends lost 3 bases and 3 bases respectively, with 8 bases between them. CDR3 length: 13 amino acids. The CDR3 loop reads CASSFVGYTEAFF. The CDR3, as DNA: TGTGCCAGCAGTTTCGTGGGGTACACTGAAGCTTTCTTT.

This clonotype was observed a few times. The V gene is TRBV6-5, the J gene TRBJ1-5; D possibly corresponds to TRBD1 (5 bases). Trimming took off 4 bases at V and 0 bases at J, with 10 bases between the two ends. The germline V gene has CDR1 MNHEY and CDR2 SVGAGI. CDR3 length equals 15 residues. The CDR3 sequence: CASSSHRNSNQPQHF. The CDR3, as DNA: TGTGCCAGCAGTTCTCACAGGAATAGCAATCAGCCCCAGCATTTT.

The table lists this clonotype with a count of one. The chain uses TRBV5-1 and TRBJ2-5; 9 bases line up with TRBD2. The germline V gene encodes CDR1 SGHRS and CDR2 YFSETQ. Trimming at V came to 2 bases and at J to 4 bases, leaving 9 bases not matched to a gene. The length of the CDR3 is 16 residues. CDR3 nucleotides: TGCGCCAGCAGCTTTCTTAGCGGGAGAAGGGGAGAGACCCAGTACTTC. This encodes CASSFLSGRRGETQYF. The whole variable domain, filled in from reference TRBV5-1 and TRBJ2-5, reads KAGVTQTPRYLIKTRGQQVTLSCSPISGHRSVSWYQQTPGQGLQFLFEYFSETQRNKGNFPGRFSGRQFSNSRSEMNVSTLELGDSALYLCASSFLSGRRGETQYFGPGTRLLVL.

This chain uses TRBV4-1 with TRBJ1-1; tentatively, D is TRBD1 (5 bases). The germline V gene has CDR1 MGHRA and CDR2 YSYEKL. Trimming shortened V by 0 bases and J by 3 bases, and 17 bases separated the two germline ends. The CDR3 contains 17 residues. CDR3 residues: CASSQDAGPLGDTEAFF. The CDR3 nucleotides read TGCGCCAGCAGCCAAGATGCGGGGCCCCTTGGGGACACTGAAGCTTTCTTT.

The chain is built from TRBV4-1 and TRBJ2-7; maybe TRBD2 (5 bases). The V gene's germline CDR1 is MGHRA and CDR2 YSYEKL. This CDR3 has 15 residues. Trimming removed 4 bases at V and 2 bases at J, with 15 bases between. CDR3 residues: CASSRLRADTYEQYF. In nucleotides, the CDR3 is TGCGCCAGCAGCCGACTACGGGCAGATACCTACGAGCAGTACTTC.

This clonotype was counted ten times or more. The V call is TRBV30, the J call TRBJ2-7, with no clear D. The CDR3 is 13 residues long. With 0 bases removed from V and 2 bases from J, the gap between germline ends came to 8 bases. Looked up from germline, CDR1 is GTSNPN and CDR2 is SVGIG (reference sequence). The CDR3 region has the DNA TGTGCCTGGAGTGTCCAGGTCCCCTACGAGCAGTACTTC. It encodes CAWSVQVPYEQYF.

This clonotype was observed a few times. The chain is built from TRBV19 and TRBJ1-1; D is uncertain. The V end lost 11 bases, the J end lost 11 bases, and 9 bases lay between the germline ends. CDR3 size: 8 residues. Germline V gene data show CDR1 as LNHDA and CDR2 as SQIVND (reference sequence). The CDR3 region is CASGLAFF. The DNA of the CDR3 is TGTGCCTCCGGGCTCGCTTTCTTT.

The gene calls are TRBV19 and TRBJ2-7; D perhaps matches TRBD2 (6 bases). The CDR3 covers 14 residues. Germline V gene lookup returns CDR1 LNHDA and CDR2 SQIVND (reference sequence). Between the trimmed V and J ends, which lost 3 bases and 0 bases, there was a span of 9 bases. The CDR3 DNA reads TGTGCCAGTAGTATCGTAGCGGCCTCCTACGAGCAGTACTTC. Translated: CASSIVAASYEQYF.

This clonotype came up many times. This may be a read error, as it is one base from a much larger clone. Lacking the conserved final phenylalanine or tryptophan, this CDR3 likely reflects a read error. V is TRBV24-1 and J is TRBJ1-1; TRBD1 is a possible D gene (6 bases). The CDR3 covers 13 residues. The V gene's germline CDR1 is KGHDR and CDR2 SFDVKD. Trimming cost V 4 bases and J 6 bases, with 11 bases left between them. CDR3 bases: TGTGCCACCAGTGAGCCCAGGACAGCTGAAGCTTTCTCT. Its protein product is CATSEPRTAEAFS.

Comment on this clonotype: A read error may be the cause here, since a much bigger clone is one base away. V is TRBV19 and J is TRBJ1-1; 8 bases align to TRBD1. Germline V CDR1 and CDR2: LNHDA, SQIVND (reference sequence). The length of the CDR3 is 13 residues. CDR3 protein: CASRYRGLTEASF. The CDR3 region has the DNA TGTGCCAGCAGGTACAGGGGGTTGACTGAAGCTTCCTTT.